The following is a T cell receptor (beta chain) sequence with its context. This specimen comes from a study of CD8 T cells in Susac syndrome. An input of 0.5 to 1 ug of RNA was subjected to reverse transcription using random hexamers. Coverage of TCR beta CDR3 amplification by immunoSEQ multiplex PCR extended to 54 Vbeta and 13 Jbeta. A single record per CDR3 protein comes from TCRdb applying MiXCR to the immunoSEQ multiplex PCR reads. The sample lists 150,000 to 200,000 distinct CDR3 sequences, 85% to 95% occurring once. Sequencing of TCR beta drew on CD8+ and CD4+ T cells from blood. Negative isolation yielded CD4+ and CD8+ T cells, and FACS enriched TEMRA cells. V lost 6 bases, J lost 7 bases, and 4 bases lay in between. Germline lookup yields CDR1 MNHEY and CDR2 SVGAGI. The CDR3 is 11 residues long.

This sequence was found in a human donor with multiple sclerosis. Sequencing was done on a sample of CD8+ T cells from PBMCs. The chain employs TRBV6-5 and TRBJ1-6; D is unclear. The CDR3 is CASRSNSPLHF. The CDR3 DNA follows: TGTGCCAGCAGGTCCAATTCACCCCTCCACTTT.